This paragraph reports one T cell receptor beta chain. This sample is drawn from a study of shared clonotypes between healthy human individuals. Study in general: CD4 naive and memory got three plates each, CD8 naive two, CD8 memory one.

Sequencing used immunoSEQ multiplex PCR; TCRdb keeps in-frame clones, though not all of them. The table records 2 million to 3 million clones, more than 85% of them present only once. The CDR3 contains 15 residues. The J segment lost 1 base and the V segment lost 6 bases, leaving 7 bases of the junction unmatched. Germline values: CDR1 SGHVS, CDR2 FQNEAQ. The chain recombines TRBV7-8 with TRBJ2-3, with 7 nucleotides matching TRBD1. This clonotype originated in a man between 18 and 29 years old in good health. Some clones in this sample may be carry-over from other donors' samples. Sequenced material: naive CD4+ T cells from PBMCs. Indicated subset: CD45RA+ positively selected. CDR3 residues: CASSTRQGGTDTQYF. CDR3 coding DNA: TGTGCCAGCAGTACACGACAGGGCGGCACAGATACGCAGTATTTT.